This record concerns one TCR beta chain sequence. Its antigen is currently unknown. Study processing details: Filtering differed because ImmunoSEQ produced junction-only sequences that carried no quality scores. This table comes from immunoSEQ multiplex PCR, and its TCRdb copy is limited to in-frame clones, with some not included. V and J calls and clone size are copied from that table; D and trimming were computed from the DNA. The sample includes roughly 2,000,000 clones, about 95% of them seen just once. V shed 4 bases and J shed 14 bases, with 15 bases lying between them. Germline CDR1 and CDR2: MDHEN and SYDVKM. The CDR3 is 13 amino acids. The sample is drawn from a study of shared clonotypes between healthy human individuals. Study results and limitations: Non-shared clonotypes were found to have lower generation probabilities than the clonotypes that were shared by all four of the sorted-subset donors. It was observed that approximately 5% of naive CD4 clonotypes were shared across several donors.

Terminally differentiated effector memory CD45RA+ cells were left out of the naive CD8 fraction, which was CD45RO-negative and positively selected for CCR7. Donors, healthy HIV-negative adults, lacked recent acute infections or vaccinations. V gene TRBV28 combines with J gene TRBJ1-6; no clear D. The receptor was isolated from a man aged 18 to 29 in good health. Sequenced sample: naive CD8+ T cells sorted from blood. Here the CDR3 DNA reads TGTGCCAGCAGTTGGAACCTTCGTGCGGCCCTCCACTTT. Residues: CASSWNLRAALHF.